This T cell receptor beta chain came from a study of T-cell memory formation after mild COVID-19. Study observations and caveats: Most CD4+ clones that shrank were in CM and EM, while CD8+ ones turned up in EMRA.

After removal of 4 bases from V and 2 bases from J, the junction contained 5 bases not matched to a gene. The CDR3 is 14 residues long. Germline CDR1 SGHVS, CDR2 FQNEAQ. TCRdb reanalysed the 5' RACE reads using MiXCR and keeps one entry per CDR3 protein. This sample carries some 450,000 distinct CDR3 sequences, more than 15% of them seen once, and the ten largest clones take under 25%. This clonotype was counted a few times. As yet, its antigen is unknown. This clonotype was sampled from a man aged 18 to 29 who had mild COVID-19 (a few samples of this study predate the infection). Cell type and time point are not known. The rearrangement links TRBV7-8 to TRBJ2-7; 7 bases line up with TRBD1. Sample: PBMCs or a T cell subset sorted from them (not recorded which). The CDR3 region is CASSSQTGPYEQYF. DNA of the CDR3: TGTGCCAGCAGCTCACAGACAGGGCCCTACGAGCAGTACTTC.